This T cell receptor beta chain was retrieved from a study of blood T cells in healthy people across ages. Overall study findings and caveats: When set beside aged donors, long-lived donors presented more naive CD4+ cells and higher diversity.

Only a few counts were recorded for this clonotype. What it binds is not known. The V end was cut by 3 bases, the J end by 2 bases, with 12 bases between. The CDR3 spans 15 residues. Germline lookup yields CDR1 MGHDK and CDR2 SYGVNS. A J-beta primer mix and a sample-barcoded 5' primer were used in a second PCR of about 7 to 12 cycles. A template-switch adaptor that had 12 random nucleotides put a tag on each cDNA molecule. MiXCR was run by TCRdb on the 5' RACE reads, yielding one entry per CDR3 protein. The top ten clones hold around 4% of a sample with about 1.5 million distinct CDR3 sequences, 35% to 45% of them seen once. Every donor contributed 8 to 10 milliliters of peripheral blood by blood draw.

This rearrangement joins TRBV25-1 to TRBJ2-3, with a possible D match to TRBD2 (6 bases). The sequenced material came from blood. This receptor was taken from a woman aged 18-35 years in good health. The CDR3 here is CASSDRAGNTDTQYF. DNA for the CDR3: TGTGCCAGCAGTGACCGGGCGGGGAACACAGATACGCAGTATTTT.